This TCR beta chain was sequenced during a study of graft-versus-host responses after intestinal transplantation. In the study overall: Recipients obtained multivisceral, liver-intestinal, or isolated intestinal transplants. Anti-thymocyte globulin served as induction for all recipients, who then took tacrolimus and steroids for roughly 3 years.

Germline assignment: CDR1 SGHTA and CDR2 FQGNSA. Trimming took off 4 bases at V and 8 bases at J, with 11 bases between the two ends. The CDR3 sequence is 12 residues long. Study results and caveats: GvH clones detected in recipient marrow included some appearing first in ileum or blood. Maximum circulating GvH clone levels tracked with early post-transplant HvG decreases.

In this sample, this clone turned up once. Its antigen is currently unknown. The assay was immunoSEQ multiplex PCR, and TCRdb's table has in-frame clones only and misses some. The table shows more than 70,000 clones, with around 84% occurring only once. The material was unstimulated CD4+ T cells sorted from spleen or lymph node cells, obtained before intestinal transplant. The rearrangement joins TRBV7-2 to TRBJ1-2; D is uncertain. This TCR was recovered from a human donor who received an intestinal transplant. The CDR3 DNA reads TGTGCCAGCAGCTCCCGGAGGGTAGGCTACACCTTC. It is translated as CASSSRRVGYTF.